This T cell receptor (beta chain) stems from a study of T cells in Graves' hyperthyroidism and ophthalmopathy (dated by TCRdb to about 2019). With respect to the entire study: A discovery cohort of approximately 100 patients, roughly 43 with Graves' ophthalmopathy and approximately 55 with stable Graves' hyperthyroidism, was used to find distinguishing TCR V-J signatures. The 75 to 100 discovery patients were randomly split 7:3 into training and test sets. Thyroid tissue and blood T-cell repertoires from six or seven Graves' hyperthyroidism patients were also compared in the study. Prospective prediction of ophthalmopathy was tested in an independent validation cohort consisting of 18 hyperthyroidism patients and some 16 patients who later progressed to ophthalmopathy. After sampling, hyperthyroidism patients received methimazole starting at 30 mg daily, and ophthalmopathy patients received high-dose intravenous methylprednisolone. According to the paper, TCR Vbeta CDR3 sequencing was carried out on about 140 peripheral blood samples, which came from 40 to 45 ophthalmopathy, 75 to 80 hyperthyroidism and some 17 progressor patients. The study at large found these results: Ophthalmopathy was separated from stable hyperthyroidism by a 13 V-J signature model, with 85% to 90% sensitivity and roughly 84% specificity obtained in cross-validation and 80%/75% obtained in testing. During validation, the model predicted progression to ophthalmopathy a median of approximately 6.5 months ahead of onset, with approximately 70% sensitivity and around 72% specificity. No statistical method was used to set the sample size in advance, and investigators knew the group allocation. Blood samples also contained most of the expanded thyroid clonotypes (frequency above 0.001), which suggests that blood repertoires may reflect thyroid immune responses.

Stable Graves' hyperthyroidism was defined as the absence of progression to ophthalmopathy over 18 months of follow-up. Hyperthyroidism patients were newly diagnosed, had a disease duration of under 2 months, and were aged 18 to 65 years. Patients with uncontrolled infections, other autoimmune diseases, pregnancy or lactation were excluded. Diagnoses were established on the basis of clinical symptoms, serum thyroxine and TRAb, thyroid ultrasound, and orbital computed tomography. Trizol reagent was used to extract total RNA, and RNA quality was then checked on an Agilent 2100 Bioanalyzer. The TCR beta CDR3 regions were amplified from RNA transcripts. A first-round RT-PCR of the TCR CDR3 used the HTBI primer set with the Qiagen OneStep RT-PCR kit. The libraries were constructed in a second round of multiplex PCR and then size-selected and purified. Libraries were sequenced paired-end with 100 bp reads on an Illumina HiSeq2000. For the original study's pipeline: Raw data were processed with SOAPnuke, discarding reads with adapters, uncalled bases, mean Phred below 15, or no exact constant-primer or identifier match. High-quality paired reads were merged using COPE v1.2.5, and each unique nucleotide sequence was defined as a clonotype. Clonotypes were aligned to IMGT TRBV, TRBD and TRBJ reference segments using MiTCR v1.1. The analysis was restricted to V-J combinations with a frequency above 0.0001, which together covered about 99% of the repertoires. The TCS score was defined as the ratio of F50 (clonal expansion) to E x V (chaos), calculated using BLOSUM62-based TCRdist between CDR3 peptides within each V-J. Welch's t-statistics and random forest reduced several hundred V-J features to 13, which were used in a naive Bayes classifier (R e1071). TCRdb reanalyzed the raw reads on its own, using fastp at Q25 for trimming and MiXCR for clone calling, and kept in-frame beta chains. When rows share a CDR3 protein, they turn into one entry using the most common DNA and genes. In this record, the V and J calls reflect TCRdb's handling and not the investigators' own analysis. The sample contains around 540,000 distinct CDR3 sequences, around 42% of them found a single time. The ten largest clonotypes hold 8.2% of the sample.

Note on this clonotype: It lacks a known antigen. This may arise from a read error, as a much more abundant clone is one base away.

V was cut back by 6 bases and J by 0 bases, leaving a gap of 8 bases between them. Via the germline V gene, CDR1 is SGHAT and CDR2 FQNNGV. Counted from cysteine to phenylalanine, this CDR3 has 14 amino acids. This entry keeps only the CDR3 DNA: 42 bases, framed from base 1. The sequenced material came from peripheral blood or thyroid tissue (not recorded which). The receptor's source is a woman aged 18-35 years with Graves' hyperthyroidism. Donor details come from another sample of the same person, matched by shared clones. This receptor chain uses TRBV11-2 and TRBJ1-4; the D gene is possibly TRBD1, with 6 bases matching. The CDR3 region: CASRRTATNEKLFF. The bases read TGTGCCAGCAGGCGGACAGCAACTAATGAAAAACTGTTTTTT.